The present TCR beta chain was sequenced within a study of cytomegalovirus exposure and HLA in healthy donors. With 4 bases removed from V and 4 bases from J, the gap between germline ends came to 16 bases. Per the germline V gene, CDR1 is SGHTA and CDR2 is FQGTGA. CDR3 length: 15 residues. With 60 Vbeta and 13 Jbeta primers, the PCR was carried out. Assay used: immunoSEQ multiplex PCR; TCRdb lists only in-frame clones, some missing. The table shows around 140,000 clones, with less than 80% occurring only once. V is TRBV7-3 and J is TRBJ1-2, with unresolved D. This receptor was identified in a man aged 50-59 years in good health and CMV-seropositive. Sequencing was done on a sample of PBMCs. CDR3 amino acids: CASSSNFGGSYGYTF. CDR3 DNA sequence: TGTGCCAGCAGCTCTAATTTTGGTGGGAGCTATGGCTACACCTTC.